This TCR beta chain was sequenced in a study of blood T cell repertoires in COVID-19. Whole-study context: Sites in the United States, Italy and Spain provided acute and convalescent COVID-19 samples.

This CDR3 is 11 amino acids long. Trimming removed 6 bases from V and 2 bases from J, with 4 bases in between. The germline CDR1 and CDR2 sequences are MDHEN and SYDVKM. Authors' data handling: For nucleated cells, counts were estimated from reference gene primer amplification. TCRdb keeps only in-frame clones here, not all; method: immunoSEQ multiplex PCR. V, J and clone size are those of that table, while D and trimming were read from the DNA. This sample has about 27,000 clones; about 88% occur once, and the top ten carry around 4.9%. This clonotype was obtained from a man between 70 and 80 years old with active COVID-19. V gene TRBV28 combines with J gene TRBJ1-2; D uncertain. The sequencing input was peripheral blood. CDR3 region: CASRRNYGYTF. CDR3 sequence (DNA): TGTGCCAGCAGGCGGAACTATGGCTACACCTTC.